Given below is one T cell receptor beta chain in context. V was cut by 3 bases and J by 11 bases, with 10 bases left in between. This CDR3 has 11 amino acids. Germline V CDR1 and CDR2: MDHEN, SYDVKM. These data originate in a study of blood T cell repertoires in COVID-19. Study in general: Samples came from the United States, Italy and Spain, spanning acute and convalescent COVID-19.

Here immunoSEQ multiplex PCR was the method, and the copy in TCRdb shows in-frame clones only, minus some. Among under 250,000 clones listed, around 81% were seen once. The origin of this receptor is a man aged 25-45 years who had recovered from COVID-19. Sample: peripheral blood. The chain links TRBV28 to TRBJ1-1, with D perhaps TRBD1 (5 bases). CDR3 nucleotide sequence: TGTGCCAGCAGTTTCAGGGTAGAGGCTTTCTTT. Translating it yields CASSFRVEAFF.